The rows below give T cell receptor beta chains drawn from one sample of a study of T cell changes during pregnancy in multiple sclerosis. Method: immunoSEQ multiplex PCR; TCRdb's copy keeps in-frame clones and lacks some. The top ten clones hold under 1.3% of a sample with roughly 80,000 clones, over 80% of them seen once. The source material was peripheral blood, sampled in the first trimester of pregnancy. The source is a female donor with multiple sclerosis, enrolled in a pregnancy study. CDR3s include the opening cysteine and the closing phenylalanine or tryptophan. Fields, in order: V gene, CDR3 length, D gene, J gene, clone size, CDR3 DNA, CDR3 protein. D genes are given only for firm matches. Clone size is shown for a subset of rows, as once, few, many or a class of expanded clone.

TRBV2	13	NA	TRBJ1-1	NA	TGTGCCCTCGCCCGGGGTGCTTCCACTGAAGCTTTCTTT	CALARGASTEAFF
TRBV5-1	15	TRBD1	TRBJ2-4	NA	TGCGCCAGCAGCGAGAACAGGGGAGCCAAAAACATTCAGTACTTC	CASSENRGAKNIQYF
TRBV27	18	TRBD1	TRBJ2-7	NA	TGTGCCAGCAGTTTATCCTCTCGTCCCTACAGGGGGCGCTACGAGCAGTACTTC	CASSLSSRPYRGRYEQYF
TRBV6-5	15	NA	TRBJ1-3	NA	TGTGCCAGCAGCCGAACTGGTCTAGGAGGAAACACCATATATTTT	CASSRTGLGGNTIYF
TRBV15	15	NA	TRBJ1-3	NA	TGTGCCACCATGAGTGTGTCGGCAGGTGGAAACACCATATATTTT	CATMSVSAGGNTIYF
TRBV7-3	16	NA	TRBJ2-3	NA	TGTGCCAGCAGCTTAATGGCTAGCCGTAGCACAGATACGCAGTATTTT	CASSLMASRSTDTQYF
TRBV6-1	16	TRBD1	TRBJ1-6	NA	TGTGCCAGCAGTGTCAAGACAGGGCTCCCTAATTCACCCCTCCACTTT	CASSVKTGLPNSPLHF
TRBV11-3	14	NA	TRBJ2-2	NA	TGTGCCAGCAGCTTAGATGGAGGGACCGGGGAGCTGTTTTTT	CASSLDGGTGELFF
TRBV7-2	13	NA	TRBJ2-3	NA	TGTGCCAGCAGCCCCCGCTCCGGAGATACGCAGTATTTT	CASSPRSGDTQYF
TRBV7-9	16	NA	TRBJ1-1	once	TGTGCCAGCAGCTCTCAACCCTCCAGGGGGAACACTGAAGCTTTCTTT	CASSSQPSRGNTEAFF
TRBV15	12	TRBD2	TRBJ2-1	NA	TGTGCCACCAGCAGACCAAGCGGGGGGGAGCTCTTC	CATSRPSGGELF
TRBV6-4	16	TRBD2	TRBJ2-1	NA	TGTGCCAGCAGTCCCGCGGGTAGCGGGAGTGTTAATGAGCAGTTCTTC	CASSPAGSGSVNEQFF
TRBV2	13	NA	TRBJ1-1	NA	TGTGCCAGCAGTGAAGCGGACAGTACTGAAGCTTTCTTT	CASSEADSTEAFF
TRBV7-3	16	TRBD2	TRBJ2-2	NA	TGTGCCAGCAGCTTAGGTCTAGCGGGCAACACCGGGGAGCTGTTTTTT	CASSLGLAGNTGELFF
TRBV29-1	13	TRBD2	TRBJ2-7	NA	TGCAGCGTTGCGCCTAGCGGGATATACGAGCAGTACTTC	CSVAPSGIYEQYF
TRBV7-2	15	TRBD2	TRBJ2-5	NA	TGTGCCAGCAGCTCAGGGACTAGCGGGAAAGAGACCCAGTACTTC	CASSSGTSGKETQYF
TRBV6-5	15	NA	TRBJ1-3	NA	TGTGCCAGCAGAGAGGACAGCAGCTCTGGAAACACCATATATTTT	CASREDSSSGNTIYF
TRBV7-9	14	NA	TRBJ1-2	NA	TGTGCCAGCAGGACGACCAGGAGGTCCTATGGCTACACCTTC	CASRTTRRSYGYTF
TRBV6-6	15	NA	TRBJ1-5	once	TGTGCCAGCAGTTACTCCCAGGGGCCCAATCAGCCCCAGCATTTT	CASSYSQGPNQPQHF
TRBV29-1	13	TRBD2	TRBJ2-1	NA	TGCAGCGTTGATCCTAGCGGGAGGGGTGAGCAGTTCTTC	CSVDPSGRGEQFF
TRBV10-3	15	TRBD1	TRBJ1-5	NA	TGTGCCATCAGTGAGGACAGGGGCGGCAATCAGCCCCAGCATTTT	CAISEDRGGNQPQHF
TRBV30	14	TRBD2	TRBJ2-1	NA	TGTGCCTGGAGTGTACTAGCGTCCGGAGGGGAGCAGTTCTTC	CAWSVLASGGEQFF
TRBV27	15	NA	TRBJ1-6	once	TGTGCCAGCACTTTTTCCTTCTCCTATAATTCACCCCTCCACTTT	CASTFSFSYNSPLHF
TRBV15	14	NA	TRBJ2-5	NA	TGTGCCACCAGCAGATGGAATCGGGATGAGACCCAGTACTTC	CATSRWNRDETQYF
TRBV2	14	NA	TRBJ1-5	NA	TGTGCCAGCAGTGCTAGGCCGTTGAATCAGCCCCAGCATTTT	CASSARPLNQPQHF